Listed here are 5 T cell receptor beta chains from one sample, sequenced in a study of CD8 T cells in ankylosing spondylitis. Findings of the study overall: For ankylosing spondylitis blood, a TCR beta motif of about eight highly homologous variants appeared characteristic.

From the 5' RACE reads, TCRdb called clonotypes with MiXCR, one entry per CDR3 protein. This repertoire shows some 800,000 distinct CDR3 sequences, about an eighth found once; its top ten account for about 0.49%. The antigens of these receptors remain unknown. The sample was blood, either unsorted or a sorted T cell fraction (not recorded which). The receptors stem from a male donor with ankylosing spondylitis.

This clonotype was detected a few times. The J gene is TRBJ2-5, the V gene TRBV10-3, with D uncertain. V was pared by 10 bases and J by 2 bases, with 11 bases between. The V gene's germline CDR1 is ENHRY and CDR2 SYGVKD. The CDR3 is 12 residues long. The CDR3 region has the DNA TGTGCCAGACACATAGGGCAAGAGACCCAGTACTTC. Its protein is CARHIGQETQYF.

This clonotype was seen a handful of times. The chain employs TRBV12-5 and TRBJ2-1; TRBD2 aligns across 13 bases. Trimming at V came to 0 bases and at J to 3 bases, leaving 20 bases not matched to a gene. CDR1 and CDR2 from the germline V gene are LGHNT and FRNRAP. This CDR3 contains 23 residues. CDR3 loop: CASGLVSVPLAGGPVDRYNEQFF. Here the CDR3 DNA reads TGTGCTAGTGGTTTGGTAAGCGTCCCACTAGCGGGGGGGCCTGTTGATCGCTACAATGAGCAGTTCTTC.

The chain joins TRBV20-1 to TRBJ1-1; no definite D call. Looked up from germline, CDR1 is DFQATT and CDR2 is SNEGSKA (reference sequence). The CDR3 loop spans 16 amino acids. Trimming took 2 bases from V and 3 from J, leaving 19 bases between them. CDR3 sequence (DNA): TGCAGTGCTAGACCCTCGACTAGGAGAACTTACACTGAAGCTTTCTTT. Residues: CSARPSTRRTYTEAFF.

V usage is TRBV20-1 and J usage is TRBJ1-1; D unresolved. The germline gives CDR1 DFQATT, CDR2 SNEGSKA (reference sequence). The CDR3 is made up of 14 amino acids. Trimming took off 1 base at V and 0 bases at J, with 9 bases between the two ends. The CDR3 DNA is TGCAGTGCTAGAGTACTAAAGTTGAACACTGAAGCTTTCTTT. It translates to CSARVLKLNTEAFF.

This clonotype was seen more than once but under ten times. The chain joins TRBV6-2 or TRBV6-3 to TRBJ2-1; 10 bases line up with TRBD1. Germline V CDR1 and CDR2: MNHEY, SVGEGT. V dropped 11 bases and J dropped 9; count of bases not matched to a gene: 10. The length of the CDR3 is 13 residues. The CDR3 DNA is TGTGCCGGACGACAGGGGGCGGTTGGTGAGCAGTTCTTC. Its protein is CAGRQGAVGEQFF.